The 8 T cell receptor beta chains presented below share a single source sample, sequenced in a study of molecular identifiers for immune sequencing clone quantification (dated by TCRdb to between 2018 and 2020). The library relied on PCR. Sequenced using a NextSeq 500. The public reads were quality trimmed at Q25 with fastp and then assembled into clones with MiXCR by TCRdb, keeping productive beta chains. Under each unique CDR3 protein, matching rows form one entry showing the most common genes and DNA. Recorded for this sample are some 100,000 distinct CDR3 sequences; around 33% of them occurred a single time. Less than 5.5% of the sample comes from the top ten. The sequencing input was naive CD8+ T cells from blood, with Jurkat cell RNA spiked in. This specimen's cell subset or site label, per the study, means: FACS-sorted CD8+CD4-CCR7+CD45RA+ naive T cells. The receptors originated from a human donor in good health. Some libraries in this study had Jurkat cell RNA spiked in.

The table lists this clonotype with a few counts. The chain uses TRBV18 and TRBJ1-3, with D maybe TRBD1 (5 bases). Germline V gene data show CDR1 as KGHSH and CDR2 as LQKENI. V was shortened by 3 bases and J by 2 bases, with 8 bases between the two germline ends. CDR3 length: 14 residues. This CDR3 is CASSPQGPGNTIYF. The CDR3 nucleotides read TGTGCCAGCTCACCGCAGGGACCTGGAAACACCATATATTTT. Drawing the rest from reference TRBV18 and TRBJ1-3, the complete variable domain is NAGVMQNPRHLVRRRGQEARLRCSPMKGHSHVYWYRQLPEEGLKFMVYLQKENIIDESGMPKERFSAEFPKEGPSILRIQQVVRGDSAAYFCASSPQGPGNTIYFGEGSWLTVV.

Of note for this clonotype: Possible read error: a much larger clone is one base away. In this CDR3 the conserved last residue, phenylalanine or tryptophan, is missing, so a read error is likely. The CDR3 reads CASSQAHTGTMYEQYY. CDR3 coding DNA: TGCGCCAGCAGCCAAGCCCACACCGGGACTATGTACGAGCAGTACTAC. The rearrangement joins TRBV4-3 to TRBJ2-7, with 7 bases identical to TRBD2. J gave up 4 bases and V 1 base, and 10 bases lay outside the gene matches. Germline CDR1 LGHNA, CDR2 YSLEER. The CDR3 sequence is 16 residues long.

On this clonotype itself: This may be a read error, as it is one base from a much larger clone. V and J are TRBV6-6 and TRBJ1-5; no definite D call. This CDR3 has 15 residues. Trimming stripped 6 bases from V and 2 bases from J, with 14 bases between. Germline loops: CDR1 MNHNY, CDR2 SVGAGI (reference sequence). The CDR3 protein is CASRSQLSGNQPQHF. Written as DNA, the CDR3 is TGTGCCAGCAGATCCCAGTTAAGCGGCAATCAGCCCCAGCATTTT.

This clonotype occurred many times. CDR3 region: CASSSSSDTQYF. CDR3 DNA sequence: TGTGCCAGCAGCTCCTCCTCAGATACGCAGTATTTT. V and J are TRBV7-2 and TRBJ2-3; D gene unclear. This CDR3 contains 12 residues. The germline V gene encodes CDR1 SGHTA and CDR2 FQGNSA. V was pared by 4 bases and J by 4 bases, with 6 bases between.

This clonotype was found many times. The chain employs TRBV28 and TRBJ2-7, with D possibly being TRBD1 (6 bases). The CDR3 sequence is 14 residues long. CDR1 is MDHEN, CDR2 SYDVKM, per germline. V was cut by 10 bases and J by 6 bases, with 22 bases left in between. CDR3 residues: CATSSRQDVFEQYF. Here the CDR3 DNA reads TGTGCCACCAGCAGCCGACAGGATGTCTTCGAGCAGTACTTC.

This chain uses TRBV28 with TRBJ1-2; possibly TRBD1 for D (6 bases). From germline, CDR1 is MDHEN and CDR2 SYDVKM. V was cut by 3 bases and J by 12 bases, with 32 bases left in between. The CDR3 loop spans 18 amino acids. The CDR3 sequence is CASSLGRAGARTWTRDTF. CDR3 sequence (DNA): TGTGCCAGCAGTTTGGGCAGGGCAGGGGCTAGGACTTGGACTCGCGACACCTTC.

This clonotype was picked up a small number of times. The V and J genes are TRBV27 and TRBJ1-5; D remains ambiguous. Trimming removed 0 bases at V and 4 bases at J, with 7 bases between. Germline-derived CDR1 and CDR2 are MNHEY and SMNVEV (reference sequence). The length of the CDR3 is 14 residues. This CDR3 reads CASSLSSFNQPQHF. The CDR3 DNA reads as TGTGCCAGCAGTTTATCGTCATTTAATCAGCCCCAGCATTTT.

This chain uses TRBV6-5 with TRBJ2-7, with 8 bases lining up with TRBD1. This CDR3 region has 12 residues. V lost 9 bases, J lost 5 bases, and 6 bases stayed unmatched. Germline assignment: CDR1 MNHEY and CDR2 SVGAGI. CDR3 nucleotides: TGTGCCAGTTCTCAGGACAGGGACGAGCAGTACTTC. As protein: CASSQDRDEQYF.